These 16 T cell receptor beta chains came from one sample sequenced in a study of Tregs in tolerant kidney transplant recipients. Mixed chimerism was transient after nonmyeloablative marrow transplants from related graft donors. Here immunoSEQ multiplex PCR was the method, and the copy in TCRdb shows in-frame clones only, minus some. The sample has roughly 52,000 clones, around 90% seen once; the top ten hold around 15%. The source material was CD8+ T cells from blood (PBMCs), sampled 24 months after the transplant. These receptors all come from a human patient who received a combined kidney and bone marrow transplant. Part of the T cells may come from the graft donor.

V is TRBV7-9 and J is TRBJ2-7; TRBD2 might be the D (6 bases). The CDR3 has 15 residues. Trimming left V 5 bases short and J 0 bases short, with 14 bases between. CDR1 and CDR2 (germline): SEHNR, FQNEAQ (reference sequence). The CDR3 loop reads CASSPQDGSSYEQYF. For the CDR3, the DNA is TGTGCCAGCAGCCCTCAGGACGGGAGCTCCTACGAGCAGTACTTC.

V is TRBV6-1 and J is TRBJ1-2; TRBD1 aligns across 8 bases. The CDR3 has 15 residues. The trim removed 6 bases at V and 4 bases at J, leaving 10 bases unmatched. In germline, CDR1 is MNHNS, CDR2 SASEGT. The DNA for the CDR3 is TGTGCCAGCAGCGATGAGACAGGGGACCTCTATGGCTACACCTTC. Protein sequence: CASSDETGDLYGYTF.

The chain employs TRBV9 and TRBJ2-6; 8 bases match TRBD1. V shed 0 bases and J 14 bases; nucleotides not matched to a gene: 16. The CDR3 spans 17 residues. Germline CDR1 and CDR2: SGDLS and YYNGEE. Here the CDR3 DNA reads TGTGCCAGCAGCGTAGGGGAGTGGGCAGGGGGCCGCACTCTCCTGACTTTC. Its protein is CASSVGEWAGGRTLLTF.

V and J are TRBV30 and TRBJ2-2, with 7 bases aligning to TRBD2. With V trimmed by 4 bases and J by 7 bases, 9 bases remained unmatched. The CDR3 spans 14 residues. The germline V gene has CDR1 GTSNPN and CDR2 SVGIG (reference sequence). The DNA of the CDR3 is TGTGCCTGGAACGGAGGACTAGAGTTCGGGGAGCTGTTTTTT. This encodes CAWNGGLEFGELFF.

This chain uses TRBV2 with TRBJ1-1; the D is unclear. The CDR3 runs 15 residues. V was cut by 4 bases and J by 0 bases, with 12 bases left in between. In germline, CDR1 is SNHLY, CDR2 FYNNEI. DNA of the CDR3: TGTGCCAGCAGTGGTACAGAACGTCTGAACACTGAAGCTTTCTTT. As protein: CASSGTERLNTEAFF.

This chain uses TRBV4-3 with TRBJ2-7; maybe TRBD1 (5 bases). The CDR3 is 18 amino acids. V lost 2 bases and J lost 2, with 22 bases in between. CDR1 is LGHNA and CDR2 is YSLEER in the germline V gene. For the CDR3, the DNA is TGCGCCAGCAGCCAATGGGTGCCCCAATCCAGGGATCCCTACGAGCAGTACTTC. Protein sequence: CASSQWVPQSRDPYEQYF.

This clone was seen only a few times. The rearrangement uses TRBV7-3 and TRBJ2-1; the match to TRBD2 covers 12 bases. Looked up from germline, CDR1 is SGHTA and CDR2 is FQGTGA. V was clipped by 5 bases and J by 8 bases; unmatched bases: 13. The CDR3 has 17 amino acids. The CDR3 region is CASSQGFILAGGDEQFF. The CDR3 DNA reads TGTGCCAGCAGCCAGGGGTTTATCCTAGCGGGAGGGGATGAGCAGTTCTTC.

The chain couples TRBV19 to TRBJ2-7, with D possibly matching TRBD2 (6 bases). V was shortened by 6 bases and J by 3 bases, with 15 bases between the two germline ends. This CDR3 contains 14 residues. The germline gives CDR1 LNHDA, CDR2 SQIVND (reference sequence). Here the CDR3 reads CASRMTSGDYEQYF. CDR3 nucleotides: TGTGCCAGTAGGATGACCTCGGGGGACTACGAGCAGTACTTC.

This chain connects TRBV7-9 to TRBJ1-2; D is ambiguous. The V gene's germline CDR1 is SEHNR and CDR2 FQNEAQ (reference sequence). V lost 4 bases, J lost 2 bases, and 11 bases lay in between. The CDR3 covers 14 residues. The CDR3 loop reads CASSYGISNYGYTF. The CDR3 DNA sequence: TGTGCCAGCAGCTACGGGATCTCCAACTATGGCTACACCTTC.

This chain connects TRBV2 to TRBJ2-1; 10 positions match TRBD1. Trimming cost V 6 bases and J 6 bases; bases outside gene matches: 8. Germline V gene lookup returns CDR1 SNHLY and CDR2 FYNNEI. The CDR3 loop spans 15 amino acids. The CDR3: CASRPGGQGGNEQFF. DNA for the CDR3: TGTGCCAGCAGACCGGGAGGACAGGGGGGCAATGAGCAGTTCTTC.

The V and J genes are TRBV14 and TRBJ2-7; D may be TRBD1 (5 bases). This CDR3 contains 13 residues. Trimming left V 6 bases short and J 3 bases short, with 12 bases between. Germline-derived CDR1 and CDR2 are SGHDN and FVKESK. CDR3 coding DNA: TGTGCCAGCAGACAGAAGGGGTTCTACGAGCAGTACTTC. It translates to CASRQKGFYEQYF.

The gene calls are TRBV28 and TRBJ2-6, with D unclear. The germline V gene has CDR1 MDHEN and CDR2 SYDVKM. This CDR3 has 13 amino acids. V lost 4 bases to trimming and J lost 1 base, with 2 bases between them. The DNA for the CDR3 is TGTGCCAGCAGTTCATCTGGGGCCAACGTCCTGACTTTC. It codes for CASSSSGANVLTF.

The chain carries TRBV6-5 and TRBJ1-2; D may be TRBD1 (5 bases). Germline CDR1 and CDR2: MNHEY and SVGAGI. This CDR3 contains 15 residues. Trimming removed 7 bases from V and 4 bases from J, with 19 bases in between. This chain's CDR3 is CASTPWGGLLYGYTF. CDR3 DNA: TGTGCCAGCACCCCCTGGGGGGGACTCCTCTATGGCTACACCTTC.

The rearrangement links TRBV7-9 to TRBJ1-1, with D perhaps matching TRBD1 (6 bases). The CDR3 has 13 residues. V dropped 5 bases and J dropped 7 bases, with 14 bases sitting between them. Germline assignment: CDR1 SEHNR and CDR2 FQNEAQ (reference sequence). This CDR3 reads CASSPVDRFEAFF. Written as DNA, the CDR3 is TGTGCCAGCAGCCCAGTCGACAGGTTTGAAGCTTTCTTT.

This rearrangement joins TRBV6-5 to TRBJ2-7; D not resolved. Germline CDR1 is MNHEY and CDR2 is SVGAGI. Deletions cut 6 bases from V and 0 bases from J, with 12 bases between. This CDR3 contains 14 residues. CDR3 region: CASRPERDSYEQYF. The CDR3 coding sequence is TGTGCCAGCAGACCCGAGCGTGACTCCTACGAGCAGTACTTC.

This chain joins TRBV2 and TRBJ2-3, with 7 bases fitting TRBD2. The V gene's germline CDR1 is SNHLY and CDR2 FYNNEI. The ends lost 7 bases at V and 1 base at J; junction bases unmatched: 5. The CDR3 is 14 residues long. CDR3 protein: CASTFAGGTDTQYF. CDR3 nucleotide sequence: TGTGCCAGCACTTTTGCGGGGGGCACAGATACGCAGTATTTT.